This T cell receptor (beta chain) was obtained from a study of T cells after yellow fever vaccination. Findings and caveats of the study: The booster saw the reappearance of most primary-vaccination clones (approximately 97% CD4, less than 90% CD8).

5'RACE template switching generated TCR cDNA, adding a universal primer site and UMIs. TCRdb passed the 5' RACE reads through MiXCR, listing each CDR3 protein once. There are 200,000 to 300,000 distinct CDR3 sequences in the sample; about an eighth occur only once, and 0.4% to 0.55% lies in the top ten. The germline V and J ends were trimmed by 7 bases and 0 bases, with 13 bases remaining between them. CDR3 length: 13 residues. Germline V gives CDR1 SQVTM, CDR2 ANQGSEA. Worth noting for this clonotype: Its antigen is as yet unknown.

This specimen was CD4+ T cells sorted from PBMCs, taken 45 days after the yellow fever booster vaccination. The receptor was derived from a man aged 25-45 years who received the YFV17D yellow fever vaccine. The gene calls are TRBV29-1 and TRBJ2-7; tentative D call: TRBD1 (6 bases). CDR3: CSGSDRTSYEQYF. The CDR3 nucleotides are TGCAGCGGGAGCGACAGGACCTCCTACGAGCAGTACTTC.